The count of the clone carrying this T cell receptor beta chain is one. The CDR3 totals 15 residues. V dropped 0 bases and J dropped 2 bases, with 9 bases sitting between them. The germline CDR1 and CDR2 sequences are SGHNT and YYREEE (reference sequence). This sample is drawn from a study of blood T cell repertoires in COVID-19. Data came from immunoSEQ multiplex PCR; TCRdb stores just in-frame clones and leaves some out. The sample lists roughly 230,000 clones, 89% occurring once. This TCR derives from a woman in her 40s who had recovered from COVID-19. The chain recombines TRBV5-4 with TRBJ1-5, with D hard to call. Sequencing input: peripheral blood. The CDR3 bases are TGTGCCAGCAGCTTGGGACAAAACGGCAATCAGCCCCAGCATTTT. As protein: CASSLGQNGNQPQHF. The full variable domain, in which reference TRBV5-4 and TRBJ1-5 provide the parts outside the CDR3, is ETGVTQSPTHLIKTRGQQVTLRCSSQSGHNTVSWYQQALGQGPQFIFQYYREEENGRGNFPPRFSGLQFPNYSSELNVNALELDDSALYLCASSLGQNGNQPQHFGDGTRLSIL.